The rows below give T cell receptor beta chains drawn from one sample of a study of blood T cells in healthy people across ages. TCRdb reprocessed the 5' RACE reads with MiXCR, giving one entry per CDR3 protein. The repertoire holds 780,000 or so distinct CDR3 sequences, 53% seen once, with about 42% in the top ten. Sequenced input: blood. These receptors came from a man older than 75 in good health. Both conserved end residues are part of each CDR3. A D gene is named only where the DNA matches it firmly. The size field is filled for only some rows; it gives once, few, many or a size class.

CDR3nt	CDR3aa	len	v_gene	j_gene	d_gene	abundance
TGCAGCATAAGGACAGGGACTGAAGCTTTCTTT	CSIRTGTEAFF	11	TRBV29-1	TRBJ1-1	TRBD1	NA
TGCGCCAGCAGCCGCGCCCTTATGGGGGGCCAACAGGGGCAGTACTTC	CASSRALMGGQQGQYF	16	TRBV4-1	TRBJ2-4	NA	NA
TGTGCCAGCAGCGTCCTGTCGCCTAGCTCCTACGAGCAGTACTTC	CASSVLSPSSYEQYF	15	TRBV5-5	TRBJ2-7	NA	NA
TGTGCCAGCAGCTTCCCACACGGGCGGTACAATGAGCAGTTCTTC	CASSFPHGRYNEQFF	15	TRBV9	TRBJ2-1	NA	NA
TGTGCCAGCAGGGTCGATCCGGGACAGGGCAGATACGCGTATTTT	CASRVDPGQGRYAYF	15	TRBV2	TRBJ2-3	TRBD1	few
TGTGCCAGCAGGCCCTGGGGGGGTATTTGGCAGTATTTT	CASRPWGGIWQYF	13	TRBV6-1	TRBJ2-3	TRBD2	NA
TGTGCCAGCTCGAAAGCGGGAGGGCCGCACGAGCAGTACTTC	CASSKAGGPHEQYF	14	TRBV27	TRBJ2-7	TRBD2	NA
TGTGCCAGCAGCCCTAAGGGGGCACACAGGTCTGAAGCTTTCTTT	CASSPKGAHRSEAFF	15	TRBV6-2/TRBV6-3	TRBJ1-1	TRBD1	few
TGTGCCAGCAGTGGGCCCACCCGTGGGGTTCCTAGGGCCTACGAGCAGTACTTC	CASSGPTRGVPRAYEQYF	18	TRBV25-1	TRBJ2-7	NA	few
TGTGCCAGCAGCTCGAGACCGGGGCTGGCCTACGAGCAGTACTTC	CASSSRPGLAYEQYF	15	TRBV7-2	TRBJ2-7	NA	NA
TGTGCCAGCAGCCAAGCCTCAAACAATGAGCAGTTCTTC	CASSQASNNEQFF	13	TRBV3-1	TRBJ2-1	NA	few
TGTGCCACCAGTGGGAGCGGAAGCTCCTACGAGCAGTACTTC	CATSGSGSSYEQYF	14	TRBV24-1	TRBJ2-7	NA	NA
TGTGCCAGCGGTTCTGTGACCCAGTACTTC	CASGSVTQYF	10	TRBV25-1	TRBJ2-5	NA	few
TGCGCCAGCAGCCATACCGGGACAGGCGGTGAGCAGTTCTTC	CASSHTGTGGEQFF	14	TRBV4-1	TRBJ2-1	TRBD1	once
TGCAGTGCTGAAGACGGCGGAGTTGCGGGGGTGGCCACGCAGTATTTT	CSAEDGGVAGVATQYF	16	TRBV20-1	TRBJ2-3	TRBD2	NA
TGTGCCAGCAGCCCCGGGGGGAGGGCGCAAGAGACCCAGTACTTC	CASSPGGRAQETQYF	15	TRBV7-2	TRBJ2-5	TRBD2	NA
TGTGCCAGCAGCTTAGGGTCGGCGGGGGCCTTATACGCGTATTTT	CASSLGSAGALYAYF	15	TRBV7-2	TRBJ2-3	NA	NA
TGTGCCATCAGTGAGTTGCTGGACTGGGACAGGGTGAACACCGGGGAGCTGTTTTTT	CAISELLDWDRVNTGELFF	19	TRBV10-3	TRBJ2-2	TRBD1	NA
TGTGCCAGCCGACAGGGGGCTCGGCACGAGCAGTACTTC	CASRQGARHEQYF	13	TRBV6-5	TRBJ2-7	TRBD1	few
TGCAGTGCTAGGGTATGGGGACCGGTGAACACTGAAGCTTTCTTT	CSARVWGPVNTEAFF	15	TRBV20-1	TRBJ1-1	NA	few
TGTGCCAGCAGTGTAAACCGACTAGCGGGAGGCAATGAGCAGTTCTTC	CASSVNRLAGGNEQFF	16	TRBV6-1	TRBJ2-1	TRBD2	NA
TGTGCCAGCAGCGTAGGTGGTTCCCGCCCGTTCTTC	CASSVGGSRPFF	12	TRBV9	TRBJ2-1	NA	NA
TGTGCCAGCAGCTCCGGGGACAGGCTGTTTTTT	CASSSGDRLFF	11	TRBV7-9	TRBJ1-4	TRBD1	NA
TGCAGCGTGGGAACAGGGATGGGCACCGGGGAGCTGTTTTTT	CSVGTGMGTGELFF	14	TRBV29-1	TRBJ2-2	NA	NA
TGTGCCAGCAGCCGGCAAGCGGCCTACAATGAGCAGTTCTTC	CASSRQAAYNEQFF	14	TRBV3-1	TRBJ2-1	NA	NA
TGTGCCAGCTCACCGGGGACAGGGAACCTTTCACCCCTCCACTTT	CASSPGTGNLSPLHF	15	TRBV18	TRBJ1-6	TRBD1	NA
TGTGCCAGCGGGGGGGTCTCCTACAATGAGCAGTACTTC	CASGGVSYNEQYF	13	TRBV7-2	TRBJ2-7	TRBD2	NA
TGTGCCAGCAGCTTACCAATCTATAAGGGGCCCTATCAGCCCCAGCATTTT	CASSLPIYKGPYQPQHF	17	TRBV5-8	TRBJ1-5	NA	once